This record covers a single T cell receptor beta chain. The data belong to a study of technical replicates of blood from a handful of donors. Germline V gene lookup returns CDR1 SNHLY and CDR2 FYNNEI. The ends were cut back, 9 bases at V and 7 bases at J, with 13 bases in the middle. The CDR3 consists of 12 residues. Assay: immunoSEQ multiplex PCR; the TCRdb copy retains only in-frame clones and omits some. Of around 80,000 clones in the sample, nearly 98% are singletons; the top ten hold more than 0.12%. Material for sequencing was T cells isolated from PBMCs. This TCR came from a human donor in good health. The chain carries TRBV2 and TRBJ2-1; tentative D call: TRBD1 (7 bases). For the CDR3, the DNA is TGTGCCAGGCGGGACAGCCAAAATGAGCAGTTCTTC. Translation gives CARRDSQNEQFF.